This note documents a single T cell receptor (beta chain) sequence. The source of the sample is a study of OX40 agonist ivuxolimab in advanced cancers. Trimming left V 5 bases short and J 8 bases short, with 9 bases between. The CDR3 totals 12 residues. Germline CDR1 reads MNHEY; CDR2 reads SMNVEV (reference sequence). Libraries were prepared by immunoSEQ multiplex PCR; TCRdb keeps only in-frame clonotypes and omits some of them. The sample shows approximately 84,000 clones, around 87% of them seen only once. The chain recombines TRBV27 with TRBJ1-4; D uncertain. This receptor was obtained from an adult with an advanced solid tumor such as melanoma, head and neck, liver or kidney cancer. The material sequenced was CD4+ or CD8+ T cells sorted from blood, taken in a trial of the OX40 agonist ivuxolimab. The CDR3 region has the DNA TGTGCCAGCAGTACCCTAGACGAAAAACTGTTTTTT. This translates into CASSTLDEKLFF. Full variable domain (remainder filled in from reference TRBV27 and TRBJ1-4): EAQVTQNPRYLITVTGKKLTVTCSQNMNHEYMSWYRQDPGLGLRQIYYSMNVEVTDKGDVPEGYKVSRKEKRNFPLILESPSPNQTSLYFCASSTLDEKLFFGSGTQLSVL.